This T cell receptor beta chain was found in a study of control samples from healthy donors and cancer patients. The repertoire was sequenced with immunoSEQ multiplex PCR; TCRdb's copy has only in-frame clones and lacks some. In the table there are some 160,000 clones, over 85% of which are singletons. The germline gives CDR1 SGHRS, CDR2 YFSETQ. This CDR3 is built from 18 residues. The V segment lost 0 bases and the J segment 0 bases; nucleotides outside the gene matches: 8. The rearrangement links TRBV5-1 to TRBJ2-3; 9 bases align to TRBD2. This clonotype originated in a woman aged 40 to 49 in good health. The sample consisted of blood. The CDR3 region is CASSLAGTSTTSTDTQYF. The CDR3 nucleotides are TGCGCCAGCAGCTTGGCCGGGACTAGCACTACTAGCACAGATACGCAGTATTTT.